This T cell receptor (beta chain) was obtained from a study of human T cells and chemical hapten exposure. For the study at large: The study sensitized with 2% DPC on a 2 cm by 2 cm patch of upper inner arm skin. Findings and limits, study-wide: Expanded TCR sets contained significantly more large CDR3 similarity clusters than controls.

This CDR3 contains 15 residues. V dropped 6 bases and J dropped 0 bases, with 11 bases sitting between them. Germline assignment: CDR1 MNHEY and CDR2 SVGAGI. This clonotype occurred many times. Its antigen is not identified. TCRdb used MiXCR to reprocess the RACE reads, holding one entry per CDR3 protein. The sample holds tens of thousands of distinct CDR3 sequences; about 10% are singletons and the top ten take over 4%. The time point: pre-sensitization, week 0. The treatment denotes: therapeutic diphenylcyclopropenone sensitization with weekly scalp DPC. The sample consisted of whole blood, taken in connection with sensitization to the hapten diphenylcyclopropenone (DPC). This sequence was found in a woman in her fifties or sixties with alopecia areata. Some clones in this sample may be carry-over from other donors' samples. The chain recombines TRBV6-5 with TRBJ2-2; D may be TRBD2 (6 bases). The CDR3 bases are TGTGCCAGCAGGCGGGACGGAGCGAACACCGGGGAGCTGTTTTTT. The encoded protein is CASRRDGANTGELFF.